The 29 T cell receptor beta chains below all came from one sample that was sequenced in a study of sequential checkpoint blockade in melanoma. The sample's treatment: randomized to nivolumab then ipilimumab (arm A) or the reverse (arm B). Clones were sequenced by immunoSEQ multiplex PCR, and TCRdb holds only the in-frame ones, with some missing. The top ten clones hold 15% to 19% of a sample with thousands of clones, roughly 21% of them seen once. The sequences come from tumor tissue (inferred from file names), collected from a patient given nivolumab and ipilimumab in sequence. The receptors originated from a human patient with melanoma. Some clones in this sample may be carry-over from other donors' samples.

A few counts support this clone. This sequence joins TRBV6-1 and TRBJ2-4; no firm D call. V lost 0 bases, J lost 0 bases, and 12 bases lay in between. Per the germline V gene, CDR1 is MNHNS and CDR2 is SASEGT. This CDR3 contains 17 residues. This CDR3 reads CASSEAGPSLAKNIQYF. Written as DNA, the CDR3 is TGTGCCAGCAGTGAAGCAGGTCCTTCCCTAGCCAAAAACATTCAGTACTTC.

This clone was seen many times. The V and J genes are TRBV11-3 and TRBJ1-2, with D tentatively TRBD1 (5 bases). V shed 5 bases and J shed 3 bases, with 13 bases lying between them. The CDR3 totals 14 residues. The germline gives CDR1 SGHNT, CDR2 YENEEA. CDR3 loop: CASSTSGTDYGYTF. Here the CDR3 DNA reads TGTGCCAGCAGCACCTCCGGGACCGACTATGGCTACACCTTC.

The rearrangement uses TRBV6-8 and TRBJ2-5; TRBD1 is a possible D gene (6 bases). V was cut by 8 bases and J by 2 bases, with 12 bases left in between. Germline CDR1 MNHGY, CDR2 SAAAGT. The CDR3 runs 13 residues. The DNA of the CDR3 is TGTGCCAGCTCGGGGACACCACAAGAGACCCAGTACTTC. It codes for CASSGTPQETQYF.

This chain uses TRBV19 with TRBJ2-1, with a tentative D call TRBD2 (7 bases). Germline CDR1 and CDR2: LNHDA and SQIVND (reference sequence). V was trimmed by 2 bases and J by 2 bases, leaving 10 bases between them. The CDR3 consists of 15 residues. CDR3 amino acids: CASSIRGGPYNEQFF. CDR3 nucleotide sequence: TGTGCCAGTAGTATAAGGGGGGGGCCCTACAATGAGCAGTTCTTC.

The chain is built from TRBV7-1 and TRBJ2-5; D is perhaps TRBD1 or TRBD2 (7 bases each). TRBV7-1 is an ORF, with its function uncertain. The CDR3 sequence is 13 residues long. V dropped 4 bases and J dropped 8 bases, with 14 bases sitting between them. CDR3 DNA sequence: TGTGCCAGCAGCTTACAGGGGAGGGAAACCCAGTACTTC. It is translated as CASSLQGRETQYF.

The gene calls are TRBV18 and TRBJ1-1, with a possible D match to TRBD1 (6 bases). Looked up from germline, CDR1 is KGHSH and CDR2 is LQKENI. The germline V and J ends were trimmed by 3 bases and 12 bases, with 20 bases remaining between them. The CDR3 loop spans 14 amino acids. In nucleotides, the CDR3 is TGTGCCAGCTCACCGGGGGCAGGGGAAAAAGTTACTTTCTTT. This gives the protein CASSPGAGEKVTFF.

The J gene is TRBJ1-2, the V gene TRBV4-1; no clear D gene. The V and J ends lost 4 bases and 5 bases respectively, with 17 bases between them. In germline, CDR1 is MGHRA, CDR2 YSYEKL. The CDR3 has 15 amino acids. CDR3 residues: CASSPLEGGGYGYTF. The CDR3 region has the DNA TGCGCCAGCAGCCCCTTAGAAGGCGGTGGGTATGGCTACACCTTC.

This clone appeared many times. This chain joins TRBV4-1 and TRBJ2-7, with TRBD2 matching 10 bases. The V segment lost 3 bases and the J segment 2 bases; nucleotides outside the gene matches: 13. The germline gives CDR1 MGHRA, CDR2 YSYEKL. The CDR3 covers 18 residues. The chain's CDR3 is CASSQSMASGGRTYEQYF. The CDR3 DNA follows: TGCGCCAGCAGCCAGAGCATGGCTAGCGGGGGTAGAACCTACGAGCAGTACTTC.

Only a few counts were recorded for this clone. The chain is built from TRBV6-8 and TRBJ2-3; 10 nucleotides agree with TRBD2. Germline V lookup: CDR1 MNHGY, CDR2 SAAAGT. V dropped 5 bases and J dropped 5; count of bases not matched to a gene: 7. This CDR3 is 15 amino acids long. The CDR3 DNA reads as TGTGCCAGCAGTGCGCAGCGGGGGGGCGGAGATACGCAGTATTTT. It encodes CASSAQRGGGDTQYF.

In this sample, this clone is medium-sized (0.01 to 0.1%). The chain is built from TRBV6-8 and TRBJ2-3; no definite D call. This CDR3 is 14 amino acids long. The V gene lost 2 bases and the J gene lost 6 bases, with 12 bases spanning the gap. Germline V gives CDR1 MNHGY, CDR2 SAAAGT. The CDR3 nucleotides are TGTGCCAGCAGTTACCTTAGAAACCCGGATACGCAGTATTTT. Encoded protein: CASSYLRNPDTQYF.

A word on this clone: At one end, the junction sequence differs from germline, possibly due to a read error. The chain links TRBV6-7 to TRBJ1-1; TRBD1 matches 9 bases. TRBV6-7 is identified as an open reading frame with a role that is uncertain. The CDR3 sequence is 11 residues long. The CDR3 nucleotides read TGTGCCAGCAGGCCGGGACAGGGAGGGGTCTTT. Its translation is CASRPGQGGVF.

The V gene is TRBV19, the J gene TRBJ1-5; 7 positions match TRBD1. Trimming cost V 6 bases and J 3 bases; bases outside gene matches: 5. There are 14 residues in the CDR3. Per germline, CDR1 LNHDA and CDR2 SQIVND (reference sequence). For the CDR3, the DNA is TGTGCCAGTAGAAGGGACAGCCTCAATCAGCCCCAGCATTTT. Translating it yields CASRRDSLNQPQHF.

This clone was seen at least ten times. The CDR3 sequence is CASSSARRGGGETQYF. CDR3 nucleotides: TGTGCCAGCAGCTCCGCCCGCAGGGGAGGAGGAGAGACCCAGTACTTC. This chain joins TRBV11-3 and TRBJ2-5, with D perhaps TRBD1 or TRBD2 (6 bases each). CDR1 and CDR2 (germline): SGHNT, YENEEA. The CDR3 sequence is 16 residues long. Deletions cut 4 bases from V and 4 bases from J, with 19 bases between. Looking up the rest from reference TRBV11-3 and TRBJ2-5 gives the full variable domain: EAGVVQSPRYKIIEKKQPVAFWCNPISGHNTLYWYLQNLGQGPELLIRYENEEAVDDSQLPKDRFSAERLKGVDSTLKIQPAELGDSAVYLCASSSARRGGGETQYFGPGTRLLVL.

This clone was observed a few times. As DNA, the CDR3 is TGTGCCTGGAGTGTAGAGGGGCACGATCAGCCCCAGCATTTT. Translated: CAWSVEGHDQPQHF. The rearrangement joins TRBV30 to TRBJ1-5; TRBD1 is a possible D gene (5 bases). This CDR3 contains 14 residues. The V end was cut by 0 bases, the J end by 5 bases, with 11 bases between. The germline CDR1 and CDR2 sequences are GTSNPN and SVGIG (reference sequence).

This clone is categorized as medium-sized. CDR3 nucleotide sequence: TGCGCCAGCAGTGAGGGCCGACTAGCGGTGAGCTCCTACGAGCAGTACTTC. It translates to CASSEGRLAVSSYEQYF. The chain is built from TRBV10-2 and TRBJ2-7; TRBD2 aligns across 9 bases. The CDR3 covers 17 residues. V gave up 2 bases and J gave up 0 bases; unmatched junction bases: 8. Germline V gene data show CDR1 as WSHSY and CDR2 as SAAADI.

This clone was observed a few times. V is TRBV30 and J is TRBJ1-2; D is possibly TRBD1 (6 bases). The CDR3 loop spans 13 amino acids. Trimming left V 4 bases short and J 5 bases short, with 14 bases between. Germline V gene sequence: CDR1 GTSNPN, CDR2 SVGIG (reference sequence). CDR3 amino acids: CAWIFAGAYGYTF. CDR3 sequence (DNA): TGTGCCTGGATCTTCGCAGGGGCTTATGGCTACACCTTC.

There are a few counts of this clone. The chain joins TRBV6-8 to TRBJ2-2; 8 bases are shared with TRBD1. This CDR3 has 15 amino acids. Germline V lookup: CDR1 MNHGY, CDR2 SAAAGT. After removal of 6 bases from V and 6 bases from J, the junction contained 9 bases not matched to a gene. The CDR3 loop reads CASSHRTGMPGELFF. The CDR3 nucleotides read TGTGCCAGCAGCCACCGGACAGGGATGCCCGGGGAGCTGTTTTTT.

This rearrangement joins TRBV18 to TRBJ2-7; 9 bases line up with TRBD1. Germline V gene sequence: CDR1 KGHSH, CDR2 LQKENI. The V gene end was trimmed by 1 base and the J gene end by 3 bases; junction bases not matched to a gene: 1. The CDR3 runs to 14 residues. The CDR3: CASSPRQGVYEQYF. The CDR3 region has the DNA TGTGCCAGCTCACCACGACAGGGGGTCTACGAGCAGTACTTC.

V is TRBV18 and J is TRBJ2-7; 7 nucleotides align to TRBD1. Per germline, CDR1 KGHSH and CDR2 LQKENI. This CDR3 has 14 residues. V dropped 6 bases and J dropped 3; count of bases not matched to a gene: 8. CDR3 amino acids: CASSQTGPYYEQYF. The CDR3 bases are TGTGCCAGCTCTCAGACAGGGCCGTACTACGAGCAGTACTTC. The full variable domain, with the rest looked up from reference TRBV18 and TRBJ2-7, is NAGVMQNPRHLVRRRGQEARLRCSPMKGHSHVYWYRQLPEEGLKFMVYLQKENIIDESGMPKERFSAEFPKEGPSILRIQQVVRGDSAAYFCASSQTGPYYEQYFGPGTRLTVT.

The chain has TRBV5-1 and TRBJ1-1; D uncertain. The CDR3 contains 14 residues. V was pared by 3 bases and J by 3 bases, with 12 bases between. CDR1 is SGHRS, CDR2 YFSETQ, per germline. This CDR3 reads CASSSGTVDTEAFF. Here the CDR3 DNA reads TGCGCCAGCAGCTCCGGAACCGTCGACACTGAAGCTTTCTTT.

The V gene is TRBV19, the J gene TRBJ1-1, with D tentatively TRBD1 (5 bases). The V gene lost 3 bases and the J gene lost 5 bases, with 10 bases spanning the gap. The CDR3 loop spans 13 amino acids. Germline lookup yields CDR1 LNHDA and CDR2 SQIVND (reference sequence). This CDR3 is CASSMGGGTEAFF. The DNA of the CDR3 is TGTGCCAGTAGTATGGGGGGTGGGACTGAAGCTTTCTTT.

The rearrangement uses TRBV6-8 and TRBJ1-1; a possible D gene is TRBD1 (6 bases). Germline V gives CDR1 MNHGY, CDR2 SAAAGT. With 5 bases removed from V and 7 bases from J, the gap between germline ends came to 14 bases. The CDR3 totals 13 residues. The CDR3 region has the DNA TGTGCCAGCAGTGCGGGACATCACTTTGAAGCTTTCTTT. Its protein product is CASSAGHHFEAFF.

This clone showed up just a few times. The V gene is TRBV19, the J gene TRBJ1-6; 8 bases are a match to TRBD1. V lost 6 bases to trimming and J lost 9 bases; unmatched junction nucleotides: 4. From germline, CDR1 is LNHDA and CDR2 SQIVND (reference sequence). This CDR3 is 13 amino acids long. For the CDR3, the DNA is TGTGCCAGTAGCCTAACAGGGGGTTCACCCCTCCACTTT. This encodes CASSLTGGSPLHF.

This clone appeared many times. The CDR3 region has the DNA TGTGCCAGCAGCCAAGCCTTAGAATCCTACGAGCAGTACTTC. Translating it yields CASSQALESYEQYF. The V and J genes are TRBV11-3 and TRBJ2-7; unclear D gene. CDR3 size: 14 residues. Germline V gene data show CDR1 as SGHNT and CDR2 as YENEEA. Deletions cut 5 bases from V and 1 base from J, with 12 bases between.

The rearrangement uses TRBV30 and TRBJ1-5; unclear D gene. V gave up 0 bases and J gave up 7 bases, with 10 bases separating them. The CDR3 contains 13 residues. CDR1 is GTSNPN and CDR2 is SVGIG in the germline V gene (reference sequence). The CDR3 region is CAWSVDFQQPQHF. In DNA, the CDR3 is TGTGCCTGGAGTGTAGATTTTCAGCAGCCCCAGCATTTT.

This clone was seen ten or more times. The chain has TRBV6-8 and TRBJ2-3; tentatively, D is TRBD2 (6 bases). The CDR3 contains 16 residues. Trimming shortened V by 2 bases and J by 2 bases, and 14 bases separated the two germline ends. Germline V gene data show CDR1 as MNHGY and CDR2 as SAAAGT. In DNA form, the CDR3 reads TGTGCCAGCAGTTACCACTCATCTAGCGACACAGATACGCAGTATTTT. Its translation: CASSYHSSSDTDTQYF.

By frequency in the sample, this clone is medium-sized. The chain has TRBV11-3 and TRBJ2-1; D may be TRBD2 (6 bases). The CDR3 runs 15 residues. The V gene's germline CDR1 is SGHNT and CDR2 YENEEA. The V and J ends lost 3 bases and 3 bases respectively, with 12 bases between them. This chain's CDR3 is CASSLSGTGYNEQFF. For the CDR3, the DNA is TGTGCCAGCAGCTTGTCAGGGACTGGCTACAATGAGCAGTTCTTC.

This sequence joins TRBV15 and TRBJ1-4; D might be TRBD1 (5 bases). V lost 0 bases and J lost 7, with 18 bases in between. The germline CDR1 and CDR2 sequences are LNHNV and YYDKDF (reference sequence). This CDR3 is built from 17 residues. CDR3 in DNA: TGTGCCACCAGCAGAGATAACGCAGGGCAGGAGGGTGAAAAACTGTTTTTT. Its translation: CATSRDNAGQEGEKLFF.

The rearrangement links TRBV23-1 to TRBJ2-4; D might be TRBD2 (6 bases). TRBV23-1 is an open reading frame whose function is uncertain. V was trimmed by 3 bases and J by 9 bases, leaving 18 bases between them. The CDR3 runs 15 residues. The CDR3 here is CASSHPVPLGGIQYF. The CDR3 coding sequence is TGCGCCAGCAGTCACCCGGTCCCCCTGGGGGGCATTCAGTACTTC.